The 24 T cell receptor beta chains below were found in one sample sequenced in a study of blood T cells in healthy people across ages. Sample-barcoded 5' priming and a J-beta primer mix drove a second PCR of roughly 7 to 11 cycles. MiXCR, run by TCRdb on the 5' RACE reads, gives a single entry per CDR3 protein. The sample lists some 890,000 distinct CDR3 sequences; under 35% were seen once. The same data also contributed to another study, on T cells of mothers and their children.

Sequencing was carried out using blood. The receptor set was obtained from a woman aged 40 to 50 in good health.

This clonotype was recorded many times. The chain is built from TRBV20-1 and TRBJ2-3; D perhaps matches TRBD2 (6 bases). This CDR3 is 15 amino acids long. Germline V lookup: CDR1 DFQATT, CDR2 SNEGSKA (reference sequence). V lost 0 bases and J 2 bases, leaving 12 bases between the germline ends. The CDR3, as DNA: TGCAGTGCTAGAGACTACGGGAGTTTCACAGATACGCAGTATTTT. Encoded protein: CSARDYGSFTDTQYF.

A remark on this clonotype: A much larger clone lies one base from this, so it may be a read error. The chain uses TRBV28 and TRBJ1-2, with D unresolved. CDR3 length equals 13 residues. V shed 4 bases and J shed 9 bases, with 15 bases lying between them. Germline V gene sequence: CDR1 MDHEN, CDR2 SYDVKM. The CDR3 DNA follows: TGTGCCAGCAGTTCACAGAGGCCTCAGAGCTACACCTTC. Translated, it gives CASSSQRPQSYTF.

This clonotype was counted only a few times. Given a much more abundant clone one base away, this may be a read error. The chain employs TRBV7-9 and TRBJ2-3; maybe TRBD2 (6 bases). CDR3 length: 16 amino acids. Germline V gene lookup returns CDR1 SEHNR and CDR2 FQNEAQ (reference sequence). Here the CDR3 DNA reads TGTGCCAGCAGCCGCGGGGACTTCGTTAGCACAGATACGCTGTATTTT. Translation: CASSRGDFVSTDTLYF.

For the CDR3, the DNA is TGTGCCAGCAGCCAAGATGATTGGGACTACTATGGCTACACCTTC. Encoded protein: CASSQDDWDYYGYTF. This chain uses TRBV14 with TRBJ1-2; a weak D match, TRBD1 (5 bases). The length of the CDR3 is 15 residues. Germline V gene sequence: CDR1 SGHDN, CDR2 FVKESK. Trimming pared 0 bases from V and 3 bases from J, leaving 11 bases between.

Remarks on this clonotype: A read error may be the cause here, since a much bigger clone is one base away. This sequence joins TRBV5-5 and TRBJ2-5; 7 bases are a match to TRBD2. This CDR3 is 14 amino acids long. V trimming: 1 base; J trimming: 11 bases; junction bases outside the gene matches: 11. Germline V gene lookup returns CDR1 SGHKS and CDR2 YYEKEE (reference sequence). CDR3 in amino acids: CASSLIPGRDEQYF. In nucleotides, the CDR3 is TGTGCCAGCAGCTTGATTCCAGGGAGGGATGAGCAGTACTTC.

The CDR3 region has the DNA TGCGCCAGCAGCTTGCTGGTAGCGGGGGTCTACAATGAGCAGTTCTTC. Its translation: CASSLLVAGVYNEQFF. This rearrangement joins TRBV5-1 to TRBJ2-1; 9 bases are shared with TRBD2. Germline CDR1 is SGHRS and CDR2 is YFSETQ. V was clipped by 1 base and J by 3 bases; unmatched bases: 5. The CDR3 length is 16 residues.

This clonotype was observed a handful of times. The chain employs TRBV15 and TRBJ1-4; D remains ambiguous. With 5 bases removed from V and 0 bases from J, the gap between germline ends came to 13 bases. The CDR3 spans 16 residues. The germline CDR1 and CDR2 sequences are LNHNV and YYDKDF (reference sequence). The CDR3 spells CATSSRGRATNEKLFF. The CDR3 DNA follows: TGTGCCACCAGCTCAAGAGGACGTGCAACTAATGAAAAACTGTTTTTT.

The sample holds a few counts of this clonotype. J is TRBJ2-5 and V is TRBV7-9; 7 nucleotides line up with TRBD2. CDR3 length equals 15 residues. V shed 4 bases, J shed 7 bases, and the junction held 12 bases outside the gene matches. The germline gives CDR1 SEHNR, CDR2 FQNEAQ (reference sequence). The DNA of the CDR3 is TGTGCCAGCAGCTCACTTAAAGGGAGGGGTGTGACCCAGTACTTC. The encoded protein is CASSSLKGRGVTQYF.

In this sample, this clonotype turned up many times. At one boundary the junction diverges from the germline segment, which might be a read error. The chain links TRBV5-1 to TRBJ2-3, with D perhaps TRBD2 (6 bases). CDR3 length equals 14 residues. Per germline, CDR1 SGHRS and CDR2 YFSETQ. CDR3 loop: CASSLVGGADTQYF. The CDR3 DNA is TGTGCCAGCAGCTTAGTAGGAGGGGCAGATACGCAGTATTTT.

This clonotype occurred a few times. This rearrangement joins TRBV4-3 to TRBJ2-7; D ambiguous. Germline lookup yields CDR1 LGHNA and CDR2 YSLEER. This CDR3 spans 15 amino acids. With 0 bases removed from V and 2 bases from J, the gap between germline ends came to 11 bases. CDR3 bases: TGCGCCAGCAGCCAAGAGCAGCGCCCCCCCTACGAGCAGTACTTC. Encoded protein: CASSQEQRPPYEQYF.

This clonotype was detected ten times or more. The gene calls are TRBV30 and TRBJ2-7; 9 bases are shared with TRBD1. The CDR3 totals 13 residues. V was pared by 3 bases and J by 4 bases, with 4 bases of the junction left unmatched. Germline V CDR1 and CDR2: GTSNPN, SVGIG (reference sequence). This chain's CDR3 is CAWRDRGIYEQYF. CDR3 DNA sequence: TGTGCCTGGAGGGACAGGGGCATTTACGAGCAGTACTTC.

About this clonotype itself: In this CDR3 the conserved last residue, phenylalanine or tryptophan, is missing, so a read error is likely. CDR3 region: CASSPGDRGNIQYL. The DNA of the CDR3 is TGTGCCAGCAGCCCTGGGGACAGAGGGAACATTCAGTACTTA. This chain links TRBV7-2 with TRBJ2-7; 7 bases fit TRBD1. The J call may be wrong; the DNA end is better matched by TRBJ2-4. Looked up from germline, CDR1 is SGHTA and CDR2 is FQGNSA. The CDR3 has 14 amino acids.

This clonotype was detected only a few times. This chain connects TRBV20-1 to TRBJ1-2; the D gene is possibly TRBD1 (5 bases). CDR3 length: 14 amino acids. Per the germline V gene, CDR1 is DFQATT and CDR2 is SNEGSKA (reference sequence). Deletions cut 3 bases from V and 7 bases from J, with 18 bases between. Written as DNA, the CDR3 is TGCAGTGCTAGTAATGGGGGGGAGGCCAGTGGCTACACCTTC. This codes for CSASNGGEASGYTF.

J is TRBJ1-1 and V is TRBV20-1; D is undetermined. V was cut by 6 bases and J by 4 bases, with 15 bases left in between. The CDR3 is 13 residues long. Germline lookup yields CDR1 DFQATT and CDR2 SNEGSKA (reference sequence). The CDR3 loop is CSAPLVVSTEAFF. CDR3 DNA: TGCAGTGCGCCCTTAGTGGTTAGCACTGAAGCTTTCTTT.

Turning to this clonotype: A much larger clone lies one base from this, so it may be a read error. DNA of the CDR3: TGTGCCGGCAGTGAACTCCATAACTCCGATACGCAGTATTTT. Protein: CAGSELHNSDTQYF. The chain joins TRBV25-1 to TRBJ2-3, with no clear D. The CDR3 runs 14 residues. Germline V gives CDR1 MGHDK, CDR2 SYGVNS.

This clonotype was counted between two and nine times. The chain joins TRBV12-3 or TRBV12-4 to TRBJ2-6; the D is unclear. This CDR3 region has 17 residues. The V and J ends lost 1 base and 5 bases respectively, with 15 bases between them. CDR3 DNA sequence: TGTGCCAGCAGTTTAGGCGGCTTGTCGCTGCGGGCCAACGTCCTGACTTTC. Translating it yields CASSLGGLSLRANVLTF.

This clonotype occurred many times. The gene calls are TRBV10-3 and TRBJ1-5; the D gene is possibly TRBD1 (5 bases). The CDR3 is 12 residues long. Trimming took off 11 bases at V and 5 bases at J, with 13 bases between the two ends. Per the germline V gene, CDR1 is ENHRY and CDR2 is SYGVKD. The CDR3 is CAAAGRDQPQHF. CDR3 nucleotides: TGTGCCGCCGCCGGCAGGGATCAGCCCCAGCATTTT.

This clonotype has ten or more counts. This chain uses TRBV5-1 with TRBJ2-7; TRBD1 aligns across 8 bases. The CDR3 is 15 residues long. The germline V gene has CDR1 SGHRS and CDR2 YFSETQ. After removal of 1 base from V and 5 bases from J, the junction contained 8 bases not matched to a gene. Written as DNA, the CDR3 is TGCGCCAGCAGCTTGTTACAGGACAGGGTCCACGAGCAGTACTTC. Translating gives CASSLLQDRVHEQYF.

This clonotype was observed a handful of times. V gene TRBV3-1 combines with J gene TRBJ2-1, with 8 bases fitting TRBD1. J gave up 9 bases and V 1 base, and 8 bases lay outside the gene matches. CDR3 length: 15 residues. Germline CDR1 and CDR2: LGHDT and YNNKEL (reference sequence). CDR3: CASSQGTGPRGEQFF. The CDR3 DNA sequence: TGTGCCAGCAGCCAAGGGACAGGGCCTCGTGGTGAGCAGTTCTTC.

In this sample, this clonotype turned up once. This chain joins TRBV7-8 and TRBJ2-1; TRBD2 aligns across 12 bases. J was trimmed by 8 bases and V by 4 bases; bases with no gene match: 6. The CDR3 is 15 amino acids. Germline loops: CDR1 SGHVS, CDR2 FQNEAQ. CDR3 amino acids: CASSSSGRASDEQFF. For the CDR3, the DNA is TGTGCCAGCAGCTCTAGCGGGAGGGCCTCCGATGAGCAGTTCTTC. Full variable domain (missing parts from reference TRBV7-8 and TRBJ2-1): GAGVSQSPRYKVAKRGQDVALRCDPISGHVSLFWYQQALGQGPEFLTYFQNEAQLDKSGLPSDRFFAERPEGSVSTLKIQRTQQEDSAVYLCASSSSGRASDEQFFGPGTRLTVL.

A note on this clonotype: A much larger clonotype is one base distant, so this may be a read error. J is TRBJ2-7 and V is TRBV5-1, with TRBD2 matching over 12 bases. Germline CDR1 is SGHRS and CDR2 is YFSETQ. This CDR3 has 15 residues. Germline trimming cut 3 bases from V and 2 bases from J; bases unmatched to any gene: 3. The CDR3 sequence is CASSWRTSGTYEQYF. In DNA form, the CDR3 reads TGCGCCAGCAGCTGGAGGACTAGCGGGACCTACGAGCAGTACTTC.

This clonotype occurred a few times. The rearrangement joins TRBV7-9 to TRBJ2-7; TRBD2 agrees at 7 bases. Germline V gives CDR1 SEHNR, CDR2 FQNEAQ (reference sequence). The junction had 6 bases not matched to a gene; V was cut back by 5 bases and J by 8 bases. The CDR3 is 12 amino acids. The CDR3 loop is CASSPPGGKQYF. The CDR3 DNA reads TGTGCCAGCAGCCCCCCGGGGGGAAAGCAGTACTTC.

A remark on this clonotype: One end of the junction does not line up with germline, which may come from a read error. V and J are TRBV9 and TRBJ1-4; the match to TRBD1 covers 7 bases. This CDR3 comprises 15 residues. The germline V gene has CDR1 SGDLS and CDR2 YYNGEE. This CDR3 is CACSPVGQSNEKLFF. The CDR3 DNA sequence: TGTGCCTGCAGCCCCGTGGGACAGAGCAATGAAAAACTGTTTTTT.

CDR3 nucleotides: TGTGCCAGCAGCCAAGAGATTAGGGAAGAGACCCAGTACTTC. It is translated as CASSQEIREETQYF. The chain has TRBV4-2 and TRBJ2-5; D gene unclear. The ends were cut back, 0 bases at V and 3 bases at J, with 8 bases in the middle. CDR1 and CDR2 (germline): LGHNA, YNFKEQ. This CDR3 is 14 amino acids long.